This is a list of T cell receptor beta chains from one sample in a study of radiotherapy plus CTLA-4 blockade in lung cancer. The assay was immunoSEQ multiplex PCR, and TCRdb's table has in-frame clones only and misses some. The table shows some 25,000 clones, with about 76% occurring only once. The material sequenced was peripheral blood, taken from a patient treated with radiotherapy plus ipilimumab. These receptors came from a human donor with non-small cell lung cancer whose response to radiotherapy plus ipilimumab could not be evaluated. Each CDR3 is given with its conserved first and last residue. The order of the fields is clone size, D gene, V gene, J gene, CDR3 DNA, CDR3 protein. D genes are given only for firm matches. Rows give clone size only sometimes, using once, few, many, or a class for an expanded clone.

few,TRBD1,TRBV4-3,TRBJ2-3,TGCGCCAGCAGCCAGGCCACAGGGGGCTTTAGCACAGATACGCAGTATTTT,CASSQATGGFSTDTQYF
few,TRBD2,TRBV13,TRBJ2-7,TGTGCCAGCACCCAGTGGGTAGCGGGACGCTCCTACGAGCAGTACTTC,CASTQWVAGRSYEQYF
.,.,TRBV27,TRBJ2-7,TGTGCCAGCAGTTCGAGCCTTTCCTACGAGCAGTACTTC,CASSSSLSYEQYF
.,TRBD1,TRBV6-5,TRBJ1-2,TGTGCCAGCAGTTACTTGAGGACAGGGGGTTCCTATGGCTACACCTTC,CASSYLRTGGSYGYTF
few,.,TRBV11-2,TRBJ2-7,TGTGCCAGCAGCTTTAGGGGTGGGGGGACCTACGAGCAGTACTTC,CASSFRGGGTYEQYF
few,.,TRBV29-1,TRBJ1-1,TGCAGCGTTGAAGATGGTCTAGAAGCTTTCTTT,CSVEDGLEAFF
.,TRBD2,TRBV2,TRBJ2-3,TGTGCCAGCAGGCGGTCGCTAGCGGGTGGAGATACGCAGTATTTT,CASRRSLAGGDTQYF
.,.,TRBV7-6,TRBJ2-5,TGTGCCAGCAGCCTCCTTACAGCGGCCCAAGAGACCCAGTACTTC,CASSLLTAAQETQYF
once,TRBD1,TRBV5-1,TRBJ2-1,TGCGCCAGCAGCTTGGCCGGACAGGGTGGCAATGAGCAGTTCTTC,CASSLAGQGGNEQFF
.,.,TRBV19,TRBJ2-7,TGTGCCAGTAGCTCAAGCCCTTCCTACGAGCAGTACTTC,CASSSSPSYEQYF
.,TRBD2,TRBV27,TRBJ2-3,TGTGCCAGCAGTTCACACCCAGCGGGAGACTTTGATACGCAGTATTTT,CASSSHPAGDFDTQYF
once,.,TRBV9,TRBJ2-2,TGTGCCAGCAGCCCTACCGGGAACCCCGGGGAGCTGTTTTTT,CASSPTGNPGELFF
.,.,TRBV18,TRBJ2-1,TGTGCCAGCTCGCCCCGGACTGGCCTCAGTGAGCAGTTCTTC,CASSPRTGLSEQFF
.,TRBD2,TRBV25-1,TRBJ2-5,TGTGCCAGCAGTTACGGGACTAGCGGGTACCAAGAGACCCAGTACTTC,CASSYGTSGYQETQYF
once,TRBD2,TRBV5-1,TRBJ2-1,TGCGCCAGCAGTATATTAGGGTCTAGCGGGAGGGGCGATGAGCAGTTCTTC,CASSILGSSGRGDEQFF
.,.,TRBV5-1,TRBJ2-1,TGCGCCAGCAGCTTGTATCAGAACAATGAGCAGTTCTTC,CASSLYQNNEQFF
.,TRBD2,TRBV5-1,TRBJ2-5,TGCGCCAGCAGCTTCCTAGCGGGAGAGGAGACCCAGTACTTC,CASSFLAGEETQYF
few,.,TRBV30,TRBJ1-2,TGTGCCTGCAGGGAAAGGGACTATGGCTACACCTTC,CACRERDYGYTF
.,TRBD2,TRBV10-3,TRBJ2-7,TGTGCCATCAGCACTAGCGGGAGTCTCGAGCAGTACTTC,CAISTSGSLEQYF
.,TRBD1,TRBV25-1,TRBJ2-1,TGTGCCAGCAGTGAATTCGAGGACAGGGGACGGAATGAGCAGTTCTTC,CASSEFEDRGRNEQFF
.,.,TRBV27,TRBJ1-2,TGTGCCAGCAGTTTATTTGGGGGCGCTGATGGCTACACCTTC,CASSLFGGADGYTF
.,.,TRBV2,TRBJ1-1,TGTGCCAGCAGGTGGACAGAGGTAGAGGAAGCTTTCTTT,CASRWTEVEEAFF
.,.,TRBV9,TRBJ2-1,TGTGCCAGCAGCGTCTCTGAGGGCGTTTACAATGAGCAGTTCTTC,CASSVSEGVYNEQFF
.,.,TRBV2,TRBJ1-2,TGTGCCAGCAGTGATTCAGACTATGGCTACACCTTC,CASSDSDYGYTF
few,.,TRBV6-5,TRBJ1-5,TGTGCCAGCAGTCGGACATCTATGACTAATCAGCCCCAGCATTTT,CASSRTSMTNQPQHF
.,.,TRBV27,TRBJ1-6,TGTGCCAGCAGTGCCACCCCCGGGTATAGGAATTCACCCCTCCACTTT,CASSATPGYRNSPLHF
.,TRBD1,TRBV9,TRBJ2-7,TGTGCCAGCAGCGTAGAGATGACAGGGGGTTCCTACGAGCAGTACTTC,CASSVEMTGGSYEQYF
.,.,TRBV6-1,TRBJ2-7,TGTGCCAGCAGTGATCGAAGACTAGTTTTGTCGTACGAGCAGTACTTC,CASSDRRLVLSYEQYF
.,TRBD2,TRBV27,TRBJ2-2,TGTGCCAGCAGTTTAGTGCGGGAGTCCGGGGAGCTGTTTTTT,CASSLVRESGELFF
.,.,TRBV7-9,TRBJ2-3,TGTGCCAGCAGCTCCAGTTTAGATACGCAGTATTTT,CASSSSLDTQYF
once,TRBD1,TRBV27,TRBJ2-7,TGTGCCAGCAGGGACAGGGGCTACGAGCAGTACTTC,CASRDRGYEQYF
.,.,TRBV6-1,TRBJ1-2,TGTGCCAGCAGCTCCCCCGGGGGGGATGGCTACACCTTC,CASSSPGGDGYTF
.,TRBD1,TRBV5-1,TRBJ1-2,TGCGCCAGCAGTGCAGGGGGCTATGGCTACACCTTC,CASSAGGYGYTF
.,TRBD1,TRBV28,TRBJ2-7,TGTGCCAGCAGTTATCTGACAGGGGGAAAGTACGAGCAGTACTTC,CASSYLTGGKYEQYF
.,TRBD1,TRBV2,TRBJ2-7,TGTGCCAGCAACCCCCGGGGCAGGGGGTTAACCTACGAGCAGTACTTC,CASNPRGRGLTYEQYF
.,TRBD1,TRBV19,TRBJ1-5,TGTGCCAGTACCTGGGACAGGGGGCGATCTGGCAATCAGCCCCAGCATTTT,CASTWDRGRSGNQPQHF
.,TRBD2,TRBV29-1,TRBJ2-1,TGCAGCGCTAGCGGGAGCAGAGTTAGGAATGAGCAGTTCTTC,CSASGSRVRNEQFF
.,.,TRBV30,TRBJ2-3,TGTGCCTGGAGTAATGCGGGCACAGATACGCAGTATTTT,CAWSNAGTDTQYF
.,TRBD1,TRBV6-6,TRBJ2-7,TGTGCCAGCAGTGCCCGCCTGGGACAGGACTACGAGCAGTACTTC,CASSARLGQDYEQYF
.,TRBD1,TRBV5-1,TRBJ1-2,TGCGCCAGCATGACCCCAGGGGGCGATGGCTACACCTTC,CASMTPGGDGYTF
.,.,TRBV19,TRBJ1-5,TGTGCCAGTAGTACACAAGGGGTTCAGCCCCAGCATTTT,CASSTQGVQPQHF
few,.,TRBV4-3,TRBJ1-1,TGCGCCAGCAGCCAAGATTGGGGTCAGGGGAGAGCTTTCTTT,CASSQDWGQGRAFF
.,TRBD2,TRBV2,TRBJ2-5,TGTGCCAGCAGTCCCACCGGGACTAAGACCCAGGTCTACTTC,CASSPTGTKTQVYF
.,TRBD1,TRBV10-2,TRBJ2-7,TGCGCCAGCACCCTGGACAGGCTCTACGAGCAGTACTTC,CASTLDRLYEQYF
.,.,TRBV30,TRBJ2-7,TGTGCCTGCCGGGAGAGCTCCTACGAGCAGTACTTC,CACRESSYEQYF
.,.,TRBV7-9,TRBJ2-1,TGTGCCAGCAGCGCCGGGATCCGCTACAATGAGCAGTTCTTC,CASSAGIRYNEQFF
few,TRBD1,TRBV4-3,TRBJ1-4,TGCGCCAGCAGCCAAGGGGACAGGGATCATGAAAAACTGTTTTTT,CASSQGDRDHEKLFF
once,TRBD1,TRBV6-5,TRBJ1-3,TGTGCCAGCGCCACAGGGGCTGGAAACACCATATATTTT,CASATGAGNTIYF
few,.,TRBV9,TRBJ2-2,TGTGCCAGCGTTCAGATAGGGGTAGCGGATAACACCGGGGAGCTGTTTTTT,CASVQIGVADNTGELFF
.,TRBD1,TRBV7-9,TRBJ1-1,TGTGCCAGCAGCCCGGGACAGGGCTTCACTGAAGCTTTCTTT,CASSPGQGFTEAFF
few,TRBD1,TRBV5-4,TRBJ1-4,TGTGCCAGCAGCCTGGACAGGGCGGTAGGAAAACTGTTTTTT,CASSLDRAVGKLFF
.,TRBD2,TRBV27,TRBJ2-1,TGTGCCAGCAGGGGACTAGCGGGAGTCGCCTACAATGAGCAGTTCTTC,CASRGLAGVAYNEQFF
.,.,TRBV7-2,TRBJ2-3,TGTGCCAGCAGCTTAGGTCGGGGAGTGGATACGCAGTATTTT,CASSLGRGVDTQYF
.,.,TRBV27,TRBJ1-4,TGTGCCAGCAGTTTCAATGGAGGAGGGTTCGCTGAAAAACTGTTTTTT,CASSFNGGGFAEKLFF
.,.,TRBV6-4,TRBJ1-1,TGTGCCAGCAGCCATACTGGCGGCACTGAAGCTTTCTTT,CASSHTGGTEAFF
.,.,TRBV6-5,TRBJ2-1,TGTGCCAGCAGCCTCAGGTCAAACAATGAGCAGTTCTTC,CASSLRSNNEQFF
.,.,TRBV28,TRBJ2-7,TGTGCCAGCAGTTTGGGCAACTCCTACGAGCAGTACTTC,CASSLGNSYEQYF
few,TRBD2,TRBV7-2,TRBJ2-2,TGTGCCAGCAGCGTCCGGGGGGGGCAGATCGGGGAGCTGTTTTTT,CASSVRGGQIGELFF
.,.,TRBV4-2,TRBJ2-5,TGTGCCAGCAGCCAAGCTGGGGCCGCGGCTAAGGGGGAGACCCAGTACTTC,CASSQAGAAAKGETQYF